The 8 T cell receptor beta chains below all came from one sample that was sequenced in a study of technical replicates of blood from four donors. Clones were read by immunoSEQ multiplex PCR, and TCRdb kept only the in-frame ones, dropping some. The table shows 90,000 to 100,000 clones, with about 96% occurring only once. The specimen was T cells isolated from PBMCs. The receptors were gathered from a human donor in good health.

This sequence joins TRBV19 and TRBJ2-1; D might be TRBD2 (6 bases). Looked up from germline, CDR1 is LNHDA and CDR2 is SQIVND (reference sequence). Deletions cut 9 bases from V and 3 bases from J, with 18 bases between. The CDR3 length is 15 residues. The CDR3 loop is CASRRLDEYYNEQFF. The CDR3 coding sequence is TGTGCCAGCCGTCGACTAGATGAATACTACAATGAGCAGTTCTTC.

The chain recombines TRBV28 with TRBJ1-5, with 8 bases aligning to TRBD1. From germline, CDR1 is MDHEN and CDR2 SYDVKM. CDR3 length: 16 residues. V lost 5 bases and J lost 5; bases outside the gene matches: 11. CDR3 loop: CASSPIGQGRDQPQHF. CDR3 nucleotide sequence: TGTGCCAGCAGTCCGATTGGACAGGGCCGGGATCAGCCCCAGCATTTT. The variable domain in full, completed from reference TRBV28 and TRBJ1-5, reads DVKVTQSSRYLVKRTGEKVFLECVQDMDHENMFWYRQDPGLGLRLIYFSYDVKMKEKGDIPEGYSVSREKKERFSLILESASTNQTSMYLCASSPIGQGRDQPQHFGDGTRLSIL.

This chain uses TRBV11-3 with TRBJ2-5; unclear D gene. The V end was cut by 0 bases, the J end by 4 bases, with 3 bases between. There are 12 residues in the CDR3. Germline values: CDR1 SGHNT, CDR2 YENEEA. CDR3 residues: CASSLEAETQYF. CDR3 DNA sequence: TGTGCCAGCAGCTTAGAAGCAGAGACCCAGTACTTC.

V usage is TRBV27 and J usage is TRBJ2-3; 8 nucleotides agree with TRBD2. Germline-derived CDR1 and CDR2 are MNHEY and SMNVEV (reference sequence). The trim removed 3 bases at V and 8 bases at J, leaving 16 bases unmatched. The CDR3 is 17 residues long. The CDR3 bases are TGTGCCAGCAGTTTGGAGGGAGCGGGAGCTGGGTTTGGTACGCAGTATTTT. It codes for CASSLEGAGAGFGTQYF.

V is TRBV9 and J is TRBJ2-5; TRBD2 might be the D (5 bases). The CDR3 extends over 15 amino acids. With 0 bases removed from V and 5 bases from J, the gap between germline ends came to 14 bases. CDR1 is SGDLS, CDR2 YYNGEE, per germline. CDR3 protein: CASSVEDYPVETQYF. Written as DNA, the CDR3 is TGTGCCAGCAGCGTAGAAGACTACCCGGTGGAGACCCAGTACTTC.

V gene TRBV30 combines with J gene TRBJ2-1; D gene unclear. The CDR3 contains 10 residues. Looked up from germline, CDR1 is GTSNPN and CDR2 is SVGIG (reference sequence). The V end lost 1 base, the J end lost 10 bases, and 5 bases lay between the germline ends. In DNA form, the CDR3 reads TGTGCCTGGAGTGAGAGAGAGCAGTTCTTC. Translation gives CAWSEREQFF.

This chain connects TRBV29-1 to TRBJ2-3; D may be TRBD2 (6 bases). The germline V and J ends were trimmed by 3 bases and 0 bases, with 10 bases remaining between them. The CDR3 runs 14 residues. Germline V CDR1 and CDR2: SQVTM, ANQGSEA. For the CDR3, the DNA is TGCAGCGTTGATCCTAGCGATAGCACAGATACGCAGTATTTT. The encoded protein is CSVDPSDSTDTQYF.

V is TRBV28 and J is TRBJ2-7; TRBD1 is a possible D gene (5 bases). The CDR3 totals 14 residues. The V gene lost 4 bases and the J gene lost 1 base, with 11 bases spanning the gap. CDR1 and CDR2 from the germline V gene are MDHEN and SYDVKM. The CDR3 is CASSWPGMSYEQYF. The CDR3 DNA follows: TGTGCCAGCAGTTGGCCAGGGATGTCCTACGAGCAGTACTTC.